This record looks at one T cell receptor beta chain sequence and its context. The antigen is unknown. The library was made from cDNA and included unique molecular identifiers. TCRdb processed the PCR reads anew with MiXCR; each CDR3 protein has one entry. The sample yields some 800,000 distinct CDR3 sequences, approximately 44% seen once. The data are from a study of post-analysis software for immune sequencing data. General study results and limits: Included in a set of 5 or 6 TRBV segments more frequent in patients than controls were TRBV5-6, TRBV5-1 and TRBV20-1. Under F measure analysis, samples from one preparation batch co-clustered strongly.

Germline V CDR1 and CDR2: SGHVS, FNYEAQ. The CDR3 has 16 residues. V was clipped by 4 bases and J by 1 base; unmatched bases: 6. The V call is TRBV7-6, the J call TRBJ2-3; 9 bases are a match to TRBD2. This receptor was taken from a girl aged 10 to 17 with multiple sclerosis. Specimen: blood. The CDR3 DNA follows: TGTGCCAGCAGCTCCCCGGCGGGAGGGGGCACAGATACGCAGTATTTT. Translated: CASSSPAGGGTDTQYF.